This TCR beta chain emerged from a study of post-analysis software for immune sequencing data. Across the whole study: Relapsing-remitting, secondary progressive and progressive-relapsing courses of multiple sclerosis were included. Study-wide findings and caveats: Comparison with controls showed significantly lower normalized Chao1 diversity in multiple sclerosis patients. Patients carried a few TRBV segments more frequently than controls did, and TRBV5-6, TRBV5-1 and TRBV20-1 were among them.

Presence of unique molecular identifiers characterized the TCR beta cDNA libraries. The yield from roughly 1 to 10 million T cells was approximately 500,000 cDNA molecules in total. MiXCR, run by TCRdb on the PCR reads, gives a single entry per CDR3 protein. The sample records fewer than 850,000 distinct CDR3 sequences, roughly 30% being singletons. This clonotype has a handful of counts. What it binds is unknown. The CDR3 covers 13 residues. The germline CDR1 and CDR2 sequences are DFQATT and SNEGSKA (reference sequence). V gave up 5 bases and J gave up 3 bases; unmatched junction bases: 5. The chain joins TRBV20-1 to TRBJ2-7; TRBD2 matches 9 bases. The sequence derives from a girl between 10 and 17 years old with multiple sclerosis. The sample consisted of blood. The CDR3 spells CSAWLAGYYEQYF. DNA of the CDR3: TGCAGTGCTTGGCTAGCGGGATACTACGAGCAGTACTTC.